The table lists the clone carrying this TCR beta chain with a count of one. The antigen remains undetermined. This specimen comes from a study of T and B cells in COVID-19 patients. J gave up 6 bases and V 2 bases, and 4 bases lay outside the gene matches. Germline loops: CDR1 LNHDA, CDR2 SQIVND (reference sequence). The CDR3 loop spans 14 amino acids. Notes on the study in general: Active COVID-19 showed highly clonal TRB repertoires; recovery showed diversity and richness above healthy donors. In COVID-19 patients, T cell receptor beta variable and joining gene use was reportedly strongly skewed.

TRB rearrangements were amplified by multiplex PCR with BIOMED2 TRB-A/B primers. TCRdb re-called the multiplex PCR reads through MiXCR, storing one row per CDR3 protein. The sample lists 9,000 to 13,000 distinct CDR3 sequences, around 30% occurring once. From blood, roughly 220-550 ng of genomic DNA served as TRB template. This clonotype originated in a human donor with active COVID-19. Sequencing was performed on blood. The V and J genes are TRBV19 and TRBJ2-7; 10 bases match TRBD1. CDR3: CASSIIGTGVEQYF. CDR3 in DNA: TGTGCCAGTAGTATAATTGGGACAGGGGTCGAGCAGTACTTC.